The rows below give T cell receptor beta chains drawn from one sample of a study of T cell changes during pregnancy in multiple sclerosis. Profiling relied on immunoSEQ multiplex PCR, and the TCRdb table lists in-frame clones only, not all of them. The sample has under 45,000 clones; roughly 92% are singletons. Sequenced material: CD4+ T cells from peripheral blood mononuclear cells, taken in the first trimester of pregnancy. The receptors were sampled from a female donor with multiple sclerosis, enrolled in a pregnancy study. The CDR3 runs from the conserved cysteine through the conserved F or W. Fields, in order: V gene, CDR3 protein.

>TRBV6-5
CATGLAGKSWYF
>TRBV7-9
CASRRQGAGTEAFF
>TRBV25-1
CASSVAGTGNIQYF
>TRBV10-2
CASKTLGLAGVGGIHEQYF
>TRBV28
CASSLLGQGAPGYTF
>TRBV7-6
CASSLGKGAHQPQHF
>TRBV28
CASSSIGTLRSSYEQYF
>TRBV4-3
CASSQEARGSTDTQYF
>TRBV27
CASRRDISYEQYF
>TRBV7-2
CASSPVTGGWVNTEAFF
>TRBV7-9
CASSLAGPNQPQHF
>TRBV19
CASSTDRGYYNEQFF
>TRBV6-5
CASSYMTAFNEQFF
>TRBV10-1
CATYPAGTGAAGGPNEQFF
>TRBV5-1
CASSSTSGHRGETQYF
>TRBV2
CASSPRAAQETQYF
>TRBV30
CAWSEQARFKTQYF